This TCR beta chain was retrieved from a study of T cell changes during pregnancy in multiple sclerosis. The length of the CDR3 is 15 residues. Per the germline V gene, CDR1 is LNHDA and CDR2 is SQIVND (reference sequence). Trimming pared 2 bases from V and 3 bases from J, leaving 11 bases between. Libraries were prepared by immunoSEQ multiplex PCR; TCRdb keeps only in-frame clonotypes and omits some of them. The sample yields around 35,000 clones, about 91% seen once. The chain links TRBV19 to TRBJ1-5; possibly TRBD1 for D (6 bases). Sequences were derived from CD4+ T cells from peripheral blood mononuclear cells, sampled after pregnancy. This receptor was obtained from a female donor with multiple sclerosis, enrolled in a pregnancy study. The CDR3 is CASSIQAGANQPQHF. CDR3 coding DNA: TGTGCCAGTAGTATACAGGCAGGGGCCAATCAGCCCCAGCATTTT.